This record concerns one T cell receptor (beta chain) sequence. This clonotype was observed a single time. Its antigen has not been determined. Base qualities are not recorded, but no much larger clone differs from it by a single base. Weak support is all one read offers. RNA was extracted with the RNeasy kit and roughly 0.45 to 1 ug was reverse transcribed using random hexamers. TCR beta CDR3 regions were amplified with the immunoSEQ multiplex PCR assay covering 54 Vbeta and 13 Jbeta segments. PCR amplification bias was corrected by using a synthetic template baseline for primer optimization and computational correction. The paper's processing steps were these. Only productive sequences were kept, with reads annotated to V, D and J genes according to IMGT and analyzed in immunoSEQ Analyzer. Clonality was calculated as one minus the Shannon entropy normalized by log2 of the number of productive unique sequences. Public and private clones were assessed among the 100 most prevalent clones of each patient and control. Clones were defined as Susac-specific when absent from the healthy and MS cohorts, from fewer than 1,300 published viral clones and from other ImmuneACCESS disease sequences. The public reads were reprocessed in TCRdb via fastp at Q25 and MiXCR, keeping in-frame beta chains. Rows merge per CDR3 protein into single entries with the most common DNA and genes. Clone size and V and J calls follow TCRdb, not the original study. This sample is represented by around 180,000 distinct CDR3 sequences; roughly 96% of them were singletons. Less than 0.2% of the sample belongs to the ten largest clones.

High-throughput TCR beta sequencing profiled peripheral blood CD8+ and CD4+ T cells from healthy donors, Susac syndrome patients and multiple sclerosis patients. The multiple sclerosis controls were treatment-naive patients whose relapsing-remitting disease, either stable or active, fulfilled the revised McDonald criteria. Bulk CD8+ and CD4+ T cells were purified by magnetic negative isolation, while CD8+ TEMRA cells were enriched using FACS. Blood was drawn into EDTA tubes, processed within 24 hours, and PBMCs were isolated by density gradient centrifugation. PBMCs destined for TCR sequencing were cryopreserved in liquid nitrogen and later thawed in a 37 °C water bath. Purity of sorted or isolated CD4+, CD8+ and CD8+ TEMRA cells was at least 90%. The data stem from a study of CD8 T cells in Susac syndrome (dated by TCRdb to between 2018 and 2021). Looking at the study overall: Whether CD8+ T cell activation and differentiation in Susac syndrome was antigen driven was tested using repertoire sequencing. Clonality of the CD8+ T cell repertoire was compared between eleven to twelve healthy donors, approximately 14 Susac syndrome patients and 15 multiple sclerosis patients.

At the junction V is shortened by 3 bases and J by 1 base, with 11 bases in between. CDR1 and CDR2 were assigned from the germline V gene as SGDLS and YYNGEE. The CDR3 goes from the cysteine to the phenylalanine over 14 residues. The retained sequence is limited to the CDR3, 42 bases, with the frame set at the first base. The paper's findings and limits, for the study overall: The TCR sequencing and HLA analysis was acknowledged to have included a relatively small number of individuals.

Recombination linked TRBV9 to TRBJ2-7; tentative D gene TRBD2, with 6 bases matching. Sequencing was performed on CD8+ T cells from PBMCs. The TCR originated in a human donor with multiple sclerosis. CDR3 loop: CASSAGTQSYEQYF. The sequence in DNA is TGTGCCAGCAGCGCCGGGACTCAATCCTACGAGCAGTACTTC. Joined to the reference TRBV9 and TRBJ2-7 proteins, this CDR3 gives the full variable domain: DSGVTQTPKHLITATGQRVTLRCSPRSGDLSVYWYQQSLDQGLQFLIQYYNGEERAKGNILERFSAQQFPDLHSELNLSSLELGDSALYFCASSAGTQSYEQYFGPGTRLTVT.